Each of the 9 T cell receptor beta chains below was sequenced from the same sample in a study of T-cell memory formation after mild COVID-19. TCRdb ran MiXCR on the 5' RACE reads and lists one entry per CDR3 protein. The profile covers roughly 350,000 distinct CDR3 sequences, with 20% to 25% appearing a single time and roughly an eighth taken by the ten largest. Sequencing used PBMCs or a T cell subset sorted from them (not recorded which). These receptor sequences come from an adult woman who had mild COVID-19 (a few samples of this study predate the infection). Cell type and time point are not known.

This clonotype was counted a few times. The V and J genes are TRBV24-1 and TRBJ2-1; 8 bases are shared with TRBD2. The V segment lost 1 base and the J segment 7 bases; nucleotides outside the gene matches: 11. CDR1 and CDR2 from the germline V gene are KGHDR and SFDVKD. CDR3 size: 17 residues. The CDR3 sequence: CATSDFSGGPSVNEQFF. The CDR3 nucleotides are TGTGCCACCAGTGATTTTTCGGGGGGGCCTTCGGTGAATGAGCAGTTCTTC.

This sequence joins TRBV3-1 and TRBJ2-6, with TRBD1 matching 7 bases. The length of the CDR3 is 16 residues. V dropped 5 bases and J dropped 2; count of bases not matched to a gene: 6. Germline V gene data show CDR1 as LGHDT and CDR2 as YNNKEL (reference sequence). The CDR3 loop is CASSILTGAGANVLTF. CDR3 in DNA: TGTGCCAGCAGCATACTTACAGGGGCTGGGGCCAACGTCCTGACTTTC.

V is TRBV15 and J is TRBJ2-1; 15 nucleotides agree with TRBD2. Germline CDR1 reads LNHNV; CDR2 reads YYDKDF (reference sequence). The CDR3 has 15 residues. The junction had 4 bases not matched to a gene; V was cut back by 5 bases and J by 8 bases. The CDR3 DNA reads TGTGCCACCAGCGGGGGACTAGCGGGAGGACATGAGCAGTTCTTC. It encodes CATSGGLAGGHEQFF.

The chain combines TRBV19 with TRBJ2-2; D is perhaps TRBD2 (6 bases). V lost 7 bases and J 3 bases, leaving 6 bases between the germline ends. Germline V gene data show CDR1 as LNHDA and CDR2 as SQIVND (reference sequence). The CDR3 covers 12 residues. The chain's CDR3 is CASTGDTGELFF. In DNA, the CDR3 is TGTGCCAGTACGGGGGACACCGGGGAGCTGTTTTTT.

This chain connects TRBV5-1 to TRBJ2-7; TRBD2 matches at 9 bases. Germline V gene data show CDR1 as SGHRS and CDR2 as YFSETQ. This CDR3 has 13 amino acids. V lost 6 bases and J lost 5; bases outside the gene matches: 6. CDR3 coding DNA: TGCGCCAGCAATGGCGGGGGGGACAACGAGCAGTACTTC. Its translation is CASNGGGDNEQYF.

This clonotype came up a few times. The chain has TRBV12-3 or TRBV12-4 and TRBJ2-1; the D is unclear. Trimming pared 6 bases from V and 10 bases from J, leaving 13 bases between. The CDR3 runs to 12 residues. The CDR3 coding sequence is TGTGCCAGCAGCCCATCACGGCAAGAGCAGTTCTTC. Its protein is CASSPSRQEQFF.

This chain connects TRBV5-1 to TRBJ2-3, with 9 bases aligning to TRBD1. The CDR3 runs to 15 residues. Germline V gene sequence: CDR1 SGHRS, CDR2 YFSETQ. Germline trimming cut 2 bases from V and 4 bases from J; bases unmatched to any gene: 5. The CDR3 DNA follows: TGCGCCAGCAGCTTTCCGGACAGGGGTGCAGATACGCAGTATTTT. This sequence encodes CASSFPDRGADTQYF.

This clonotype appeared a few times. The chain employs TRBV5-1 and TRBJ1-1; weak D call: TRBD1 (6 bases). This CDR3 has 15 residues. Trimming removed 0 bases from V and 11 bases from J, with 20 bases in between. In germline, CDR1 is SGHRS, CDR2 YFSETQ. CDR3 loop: CASSLGPPYSGEAFF. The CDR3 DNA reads TGCGCCAGCAGCTTGGGGCCGCCTTACTCAGGGGAGGCTTTCTTT. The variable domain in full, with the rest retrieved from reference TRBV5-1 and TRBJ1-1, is KAGVTQTPRYLIKTRGQQVTLSCSPISGHRSVSWYQQTPGQGLQFLFEYFSETQRNKGNFPGRFSGRQFSNSRSEMNVSTLELGDSALYLCASSLGPPYSGEAFFGQGTRLTVV.

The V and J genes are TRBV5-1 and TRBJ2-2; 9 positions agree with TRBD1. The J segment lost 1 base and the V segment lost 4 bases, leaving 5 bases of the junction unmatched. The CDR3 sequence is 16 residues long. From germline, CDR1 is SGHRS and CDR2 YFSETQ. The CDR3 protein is CASSQWTGVNTGELFF. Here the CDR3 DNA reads TGCGCCAGCAGCCAATGGACAGGGGTGAACACCGGGGAGCTGTTTTTT.